The 23 T cell receptor beta chains below come from one sample, sequenced in a study of T cells in Graves' hyperthyroidism and ophthalmopathy. Amplified TCR beta CDR3 regions came from RNA transcripts. An initial round of RT-PCR targeting the TCR CDR3 relied on the HTBI primer set. MiXCR, run by TCRdb on the multiplex PCR reads, gives a single entry per CDR3 protein. The table includes about 600,000 distinct CDR3 sequences, approximately 15% detected once. Sample: blood. The receptors come from a woman younger than 35 with Graves' ophthalmopathy.

This clonotype was detected ten times or more. The genes are TRBV3-1 and TRBJ1-5; D not certain. Looked up from germline, CDR1 is LGHDT and CDR2 is YNNKEL (reference sequence). Deletions cut 4 bases from V and 5 bases from J, with 9 bases between. The CDR3 has 13 residues. CDR3: CASSPDQDQPQHF. Here the CDR3 DNA reads TGTGCCAGCAGCCCGGACCAGGATCAGCCCCAGCATTTT.

Of note for this clonotype: The germline gene is not matched at one end of the junction; a read error may be the cause. The chain links TRBV30 to TRBJ1-2, with TRBD1 as a possible D gene (5 bases). Germline values: CDR1 GTSNPN, CDR2 SVGIG (reference sequence). This CDR3 spans 14 amino acids. The CDR3 DNA is TGTGCCGGGAGGCGATTAGGGGATAACTATGGCTACACCTTC. Protein sequence: CAGRRLGDNYGYTF.

This clonotype came up many times. The V and J genes are TRBV6-1 and TRBJ2-7, with TRBD2 matching over 11 bases. Germline V gene lookup returns CDR1 MNHNS and CDR2 SASEGT. V lost 5 bases and J lost 5; bases outside the gene matches: 2. The CDR3 is 13 amino acids. The CDR3 nucleotides are TGTGCCAGCAGTCCGACTAGCGGGAACGAGCAGTACTTC. This translates into CASSPTSGNEQYF.

In its sample, this clonotype was seen many times. This rearrangement joins TRBV20-1 to TRBJ1-5; D unresolved. Trimming stripped 0 bases from V and 5 bases from J, with 14 bases between. The length of the CDR3 is 15 residues. Germline CDR1 DFQATT, CDR2 SNEGSKA (reference sequence). CDR3 amino acids: CSARDPGTGDQPQHF. The CDR3 bases are TGCAGTGCTAGAGATCCAGGTACGGGCGATCAGCCCCAGCATTTT.

This clonotype was detected ten times or more. V usage is TRBV7-9 and J usage is TRBJ2-3; 10 nucleotides line up with TRBD2. From germline, CDR1 is SEHNR and CDR2 FQNEAQ (reference sequence). The V gene end was trimmed by 4 bases and the J gene end by 4 bases; junction bases not matched to a gene: 8. The CDR3 spans 16 residues. CDR3 nucleotides: TGTGCCAGCAGCTGGCGGACTAGCGGAGAGGCAGATACGCAGTATTTT. Its translation is CASSWRTSGEADTQYF.

This clonotype was observed at least ten times. The chain employs TRBV29-1 and TRBJ2-7; the D gene is possibly TRBD2 (6 bases). The length of the CDR3 is 13 residues. The germline V gene has CDR1 SQVTM and CDR2 ANQGSEA. V shed 4 bases and J shed 5 bases, with 15 bases lying between them. CDR3 sequence reads: CSVVVRGFNEQYF. CDR3 nucleotide sequence: TGCAGCGTTGTAGTACGGGGGTTTAACGAGCAGTACTTC.

This clonotype appeared many times. The rearrangement joins TRBV7-3 to TRBJ1-1, with D uncertain. V lost 5 bases and J 0 bases, leaving 7 bases between the germline ends. Germline loops: CDR1 SGHTA, CDR2 FQGTGA. The CDR3 loop spans 13 amino acids. The CDR3 sequence: CASSSNLNTEAFF. The CDR3 bases are TGTGCCAGCAGCAGCAACCTGAACACTGAAGCTTTCTTT.

This clonotype was counted at least ten times. The CDR3 spells CSARFQGAGDEQFF. As DNA, the CDR3 is TGCAGTGCTAGGTTTCAGGGGGCCGGGGATGAGCAGTTCTTC. The J gene is TRBJ2-1, the V gene TRBV20-1; 8 nucleotides align to TRBD1. Losses at the gene ends were 3 bases for V and 8 bases for J; bases not matched to a gene: 9. The CDR3 contains 14 residues. Germline assignment: CDR1 DFQATT and CDR2 SNEGSKA (reference sequence).

V and J are TRBV6-1 and TRBJ2-5, with 9 bases matching TRBD2. J gave up 3 bases and V 0 bases, and 8 bases lay outside the gene matches. The CDR3 runs to 17 residues. Germline V CDR1 and CDR2: MNHNS, SASEGT. CDR3 loop: CASSEARGGGVKETQYF. In DNA form, the CDR3 reads TGTGCCAGCAGTGAAGCGCGGGGGGGAGGGGTGAAAGAGACCCAGTACTTC.

This clonotype was counted many times. The chain has TRBV27 and TRBJ2-1; 8 positions match TRBD1. Germline CDR1 is MNHEY and CDR2 is SMNVEV (reference sequence). The CDR3 extends over 14 amino acids. The ends lost 4 bases at V and 2 bases at J; junction bases unmatched: 1. CDR3 amino acids: CASSSTGAYNEQFF. Here the CDR3 DNA reads TGTGCCAGCAGTTCGACAGGGGCCTACAATGAGCAGTTCTTC.

In its sample, this clonotype was seen a few times. The chain uses TRBV20-1 and TRBJ1-5; possibly TRBD1 for D (6 bases). V was pared by 0 bases and J by 7 bases, with 7 bases between. This CDR3 spans 12 amino acids. Germline assignment: CDR1 DFQATT and CDR2 SNEGSKA (reference sequence). The CDR3 is CSAREGGQPQHF. The DNA for the CDR3 is TGCAGTGCTAGAGAAGGGGGGCAGCCCCAGCATTTT.

This clonotype came up many times. J is TRBJ1-4 and V is TRBV28; TRBD1 aligns across 8 bases. This CDR3 has 14 residues. CDR1 MDHEN and CDR2 SYDVKM come from the germline V gene. Trimming removed 5 bases from V and 8 bases from J; junction bases left unmatched: 7. As DNA, the CDR3 is TGTGCCAGCAGTACGGACAGGGACGGAGAAAAACTGTTTTTT. Protein product: CASSTDRDGEKLFF.

V usage is TRBV3-1 and J usage is TRBJ2-1; tentative D call: TRBD2 (6 bases). The CDR3 spans 17 residues. The germline V gene has CDR1 LGHDT and CDR2 YNNKEL (reference sequence). V dropped 4 bases and J dropped 1 base, with 17 bases sitting between them. This CDR3 reads CASSPGTGRVSYNEQFF. For the CDR3, the DNA is TGTGCCAGCAGCCCAGGGACTGGTAGGGTGTCCTACAATGAGCAGTTCTTC.

This clonotype was seen at least ten times. The chain employs TRBV28 and TRBJ1-5; no firm D call. Trimming left V 5 bases short and J 7 bases short, with 15 bases between. The CDR3 has 14 residues. Germline V gives CDR1 MDHEN, CDR2 SYDVKM. The CDR3 DNA reads as TGTGCCAGCAGTCCACTTGCGGGAGCCCAGCCCCAGCATTTT. It is translated as CASSPLAGAQPQHF.

This clonotype was seen repeatedly, ten times or more. The rearrangement uses TRBV12-3 or TRBV12-4 and TRBJ2-3; no firm D call. Between the trimmed V and J ends, which lost 1 base and 1 base, there was a span of 6 bases. CDR3 length: 14 amino acids. Here the CDR3 DNA reads TGTGCCAGCAGTTTAGGGCGGCGCACAGATACGCAGTATTTT. It codes for CASSLGRRTDTQYF.

V and J are TRBV28 and TRBJ2-7; TRBD2 agrees at 15 bases. Germline V lookup: CDR1 MDHEN, CDR2 SYDVKM. The CDR3 consists of 18 residues. Unmatched junction bases numbered 11, after V lost 5 bases and J lost 3 bases. This CDR3 is CASSPRGAGLAGGYEQYF. The CDR3 bases are TGTGCCAGCAGTCCACGGGGGGCGGGACTAGCGGGGGGCTACGAGCAGTACTTC.

This clonotype was seen a few times. The chain couples TRBV10-3 to TRBJ2-2, with TRBD1 identical over 8 bases. Germline-derived CDR1 and CDR2 are ENHRY and SYGVKD. V trimming: 0 bases; J trimming: 3 bases; junction bases outside the gene matches: 3. The CDR3 has 16 amino acids. DNA for the CDR3: TGTGCCATCAGTGAGTCGGGACAGGCGGACACCGGGGAGCTGTTTTTT. Translated: CAISESGQADTGELFF.

This clonotype was found many times. The CDR3 DNA follows: TGTGCCAGCAGCTTAGGAGGGAACCCCTACGAGCAGTACTTC. Translated, it gives CASSLGGNPYEQYF. The V call is TRBV11-2, the J call TRBJ2-7; tentatively, D is TRBD2 (5 bases). This CDR3 has 14 amino acids. V was clipped by 1 base and J by 2 bases, with 9 bases between them. The germline V gene has CDR1 SGHAT and CDR2 FQNNGV.

The chain is built from TRBV29-1 and TRBJ1-2, with D possibly matching TRBD1 (5 bases). The V gene's germline CDR1 is SQVTM and CDR2 ANQGSEA. V was pared by 2 bases and J by 3 bases, with 19 bases between. This CDR3 spans 16 amino acids. Here the CDR3 reads CSVEQGVGIADYGYTF. The CDR3 DNA reads TGCAGCGTTGAACAAGGGGTTGGAATTGCAGACTATGGCTACACCTTC.

Ten or more counts support this clonotype. V and J are TRBV7-2 and TRBJ2-3, with a tentative D call TRBD2 (6 bases). This CDR3 is built from 16 residues. V was clipped by 3 bases and J by 2 bases, with 15 bases between them. Looked up from germline, CDR1 is SGHTA and CDR2 is FQGNSA. CDR3 loop: CASSFLVGGITDTQYF. CDR3 in DNA: TGTGCCAGCAGCTTTTTGGTTGGCGGGATCACAGATACGCAGTATTTT.

The V and J genes are TRBV11-2 and TRBJ2-5, with D possibly matching TRBD2 (6 bases). The length of the CDR3 is 14 residues. Germline CDR1 SGHAT, CDR2 FQNNGV. Trimming left V 5 bases short and J 4 bases short, with 14 bases between. The CDR3 protein is CASSRGGAGETQYF. The CDR3 DNA reads as TGTGCCAGCAGCCGCGGAGGGGCCGGAGAGACCCAGTACTTC.

This clonotype turned up a few times. The genes are TRBV24-1 and TRBJ2-5; 10 bases align to TRBD1. Trimming at V came to 6 bases and at J to 5 bases, leaving 8 bases not matched to a gene. Germline V gene lookup returns CDR1 KGHDR and CDR2 SFDVKD. The CDR3 covers 15 residues. The CDR3 spells CATSTGQGFGETQYF. The CDR3 DNA reads as TGTGCCACCAGTACGGGACAGGGGTTTGGGGAGACCCAGTACTTC.

The J gene is TRBJ2-1, the V gene TRBV6-2 or TRBV6-3; 7 bases agree with TRBD2. The CDR3 contains 16 residues. J was trimmed by 4 bases and V by 0 bases; bases with no gene match: 6. The germline CDR1 and CDR2 sequences are MNHEY and SVGEGT. Written as DNA, the CDR3 is TGTGCCAGCAGTTACTCGACGACTAGCCGATACAATGAGCAGTTCTTC. Translating gives CASSYSTTSRYNEQFF.